This TCR beta chain was observed in a study of T cell repertoires and HLA-DP antigens. Germline V lookup: CDR1 SGHNT, CDR2 YYREEE (reference sequence). The CDR3 sequence is 13 residues long. The germline V and J ends were trimmed by 9 bases and 2 bases, with 15 bases remaining between them. The PCR primers covered 54 TRBV and 13 TRBJ segments. Pre-culture CD4+ samples were sequenced deeply, targeting roughly 200,000 T cell genomes. Data came from immunoSEQ multiplex PCR; TCRdb stores just in-frame clones and leaves some out. In the table there are some 120,000 clones, 80% to 95% of which are singletons. The study's findings and limits: Against one allele, clones undetected before culture averaged about 35%; against the other, around 50%.

Turning to this clone: The antigen is not known.

The chain recombines TRBV5-4 with TRBJ2-7, with a tentative D call TRBD2 (5 bases). This clonotype was obtained from a woman between 18 and 29 years old in good health and CMV-seronegative. Sequencing was done on a sample of CD4+ T cells from PBMCs. CDR3 coding DNA: TGTGCCACCTTCCGGGAACTCCCCTACGAGCAGTACTTC. This gives the protein CATFRELPYEQYF.